The next 25 T cell receptor beta chains were all read from a single sample in a study of human T cells and chemical hapten exposure. Time point: patch test 2, 6 weeks after DPC sensitization. Stated treatment: therapeutic diphenylcyclopropenone sensitization with weekly scalp DPC. TCRdb fed the RACE reads into MiXCR, producing one record per CDR3 protein. The sample has approximately 89,000 distinct CDR3 sequences; approximately 7% are singletons. Sequencing used whole blood, obtained in connection with sensitization to the hapten diphenylcyclopropenone (DPC). These TCRs come from a woman aged 30 to 39 with alopecia areata. Some clones in this sample may be carry-over from other donors' samples.

The V gene is TRBV28, the J gene TRBJ2-6, with D tentatively TRBD1 or TRBD2 (6 bases each). V dropped 7 bases and J dropped 0 bases, with 16 bases sitting between them. The CDR3 consists of 17 residues. In germline, CDR1 is MDHEN, CDR2 SYDVKM. The DNA of the CDR3 is TGTGCCAGCAACACAGGGACTTCCGACTCTGGGGCCAACGTCCTGACTTTC. Translating gives CASNTGTSDSGANVLTF.

This clonotype was seen at least ten times. The chain combines TRBV2 with TRBJ1-5; no clear D. The CDR3 spans 15 residues. V gave up 1 base and J gave up 3 bases, with 10 bases separating them. Germline V gene lookup returns CDR1 SNHLY and CDR2 FYNNEI. DNA of the CDR3: TGTGCCAGCAGTGAAGTAGCCGGGTTCAATCAGCCCCAGCATTTT. It codes for CASSEVAGFNQPQHF. The complete variable domain, with remaining parts taken from reference TRBV2 and TRBJ1-5, reads EPEVTQTPSHQVTQMGQEVILRCVPISNHLYFYWYRQILGQKVEFLVSFYNNEISEKSEIFDDQFSVERPDGSNFTLKIRSTKLEDSAMYFCASSEVAGFNQPQHFGDGTRLSIL.

This sequence joins TRBV29-1 and TRBJ1-2, with D possibly being TRBD1 (6 bases). This CDR3 has 12 residues. CDR1 is SQVTM, CDR2 ANQGSEA, per germline. V was cut by 5 bases and J by 5 bases, with 12 bases left in between. The CDR3 DNA is TGCAGCGTTATCACAGGGAGTTATGGCTACACCTTC. Encoded protein: CSVITGSYGYTF.

This clonotype has only a few counts. The chain couples TRBV6-5 to TRBJ2-7, with D possibly matching TRBD2 (7 bases). The CDR3 spans 16 residues. The V gene's germline CDR1 is MNHEY and CDR2 SVGAGI. V gave up 5 bases and J gave up 0 bases, with 17 bases separating them. CDR3 loop: CASSPLGGGRSYEQYF. For the CDR3, the DNA is TGTGCCAGCAGTCCCTTAGGGGGGGGCCGCTCCTACGAGCAGTACTTC.

This clonotype was picked up many times. The chain carries TRBV27 and TRBJ2-7; 7 nucleotides line up with TRBD2. This CDR3 contains 14 residues. The V segment lost 9 bases and the J segment 2 bases; nucleotides outside the gene matches: 10. Germline CDR1 is MNHEY and CDR2 is SMNVEV (reference sequence). The CDR3, as DNA: TGTGCCAGTTCCTCCGGGACTATAACCTACGAGCAGTACTTC. As protein: CASSSGTITYEQYF.

This clonotype was counted ten times or more. This rearrangement joins TRBV2 to TRBJ2-3; either TRBD1 or TRBD2 may fit D (5 bases each). This CDR3 spans 11 amino acids. Germline CDR1 reads SNHLY; CDR2 reads FYNNEI. V shed 9 bases and J shed 4 bases, with 8 bases lying between them. The CDR3 DNA reads TGTGCCAGTGGGGGTGCAGATACGCAGTATTTT. Residues: CASGGADTQYF.

In this sample, this clonotype turned up many times. The chain employs TRBV6-5 and TRBJ1-2; D unclear. Trimming pared 0 bases from V and 1 base from J, leaving 9 bases between. The CDR3 spans 15 residues. In germline, CDR1 is MNHEY, CDR2 SVGAGI. The CDR3 protein is CASSYSLSDNYGYTF. The CDR3 bases are TGTGCCAGCAGTTACTCGCTTTCGGATAACTATGGCTACACCTTC.

This clonotype was observed many times. The chain uses TRBV7-7 and TRBJ1-1; D is unclear. V lost 2 bases and J lost 0, with 4 bases in between. The germline V gene has CDR1 SSHAT and CDR2 FNYEAQ (reference sequence). The CDR3 has 13 residues. The CDR3 sequence: CASSLQVNTEAFF. Written as DNA, the CDR3 is TGTGCCAGCAGCTTACAGGTGAACACTGAAGCTTTCTTT.

V usage is TRBV12-3 or TRBV12-4 and J usage is TRBJ1-6, with a tentative D call TRBD1 (6 bases). The length of the CDR3 is 14 residues. The V and J ends lost 1 base and 14 bases respectively, with 15 bases between them. The CDR3 DNA reads as TGTGCCAGCAGTTTAGGAGGGGGGGGTTCTACCCTCCACTTT. This encodes CASSLGGGGSTLHF.

This clonotype was seen more than once but under ten times. This CDR3 reads CSVEGGTGRGTDTQYF. Here the CDR3 DNA reads TGCAGCGTTGAAGGGGGGACAGGCCGGGGCACAGATACGCAGTATTTT. The genes are TRBV29-1 and TRBJ2-3; TRBD1 aligns across 8 bases. The J segment lost 1 base and the V segment lost 1 base, leaving 7 bases of the junction unmatched. The CDR3 sequence is 16 residues long. The germline V gene has CDR1 SQVTM and CDR2 ANQGSEA.

The chain recombines TRBV5-1 with TRBJ1-1, with 7 bases identical to TRBD1. V was clipped by 3 bases and J by 0 bases; unmatched bases: 5. The CDR3 runs to 15 residues. CDR1 and CDR2 from the germline V gene are SGHRS and YFSETQ. The CDR3 is CASSWKQGMNTEAFF. CDR3 sequence (DNA): TGCGCCAGCAGCTGGAAACAGGGGATGAACACTGAAGCTTTCTTT.

In its sample, this clonotype was seen many times. V and J are TRBV15 and TRBJ2-7; the D is unclear. The germline gives CDR1 LNHNV, CDR2 YYDKDF (reference sequence). V was shortened by 4 bases and J by 1 base, with 8 bases between the two germline ends. This CDR3 contains 13 residues. CDR3 in DNA: TGTGCCACCAGCACAAAAAGGTCCTACGAGCAGTACTTC. Translating gives CATSTKRSYEQYF.

Concerning this clonotype: The junction departs from germline at one end; a sequencing error may be responsible. CDR3 in amino acids: CTSSFGGGRINEKLFF. As DNA, the CDR3 is TGTACCAGCAGTTTCGGGGGGGGACGGATTAATGAAAAACTGTTTTTT. The chain uses TRBV12-3 or TRBV12-4 and TRBJ1-4; the D gene is possibly TRBD1 (5 bases). This CDR3 is built from 16 residues.

This clonotype came up many times. The rearrangement links TRBV2 to TRBJ1-5, with TRBD1 identical over 9 bases. Germline assignment: CDR1 SNHLY and CDR2 FYNNEI. The CDR3 contains 14 residues. V shed 7 bases and J 4 bases; nucleotides not matched to a gene: 5. The CDR3, as DNA: TGTGCCAGCACTAGGACAGGGGATAATCAGCCCCAGCATTTT. Protein product: CASTRTGDNQPQHF.

This clonotype has at least ten counts. The J gene is TRBJ2-7, the V gene TRBV7-9, with D perhaps matching TRBD1 or TRBD2 (6 bases each). Germline V gene lookup returns CDR1 SEHNR and CDR2 FQNEAQ (reference sequence). With 7 bases removed from V and 2 bases from J, the gap between germline ends came to 12 bases. The CDR3 length is 13 residues. CDR3 region: CASTPEGAYEQYF. The CDR3 bases are TGTGCCAGCACCCCGGAGGGGGCCTACGAGCAGTACTTC.

In this sample, this clonotype turned up many times. The chain has TRBV9 and TRBJ2-7, with TRBD2 matching over 7 bases. CDR3 length: 15 residues. The V gene's germline CDR1 is SGDLS and CDR2 YYNGEE. Trimming removed 3 bases from V and 2 bases from J; junction bases left unmatched: 8. In DNA, the CDR3 is TGTGCCAGCAGCGAGAGGCCCGGGACTACCTACGAGCAGTACTTC. Protein product: CASSERPGTTYEQYF.

There are many counts of this clonotype. V usage is TRBV29-1 and J usage is TRBJ2-2; TRBD1 might be the D (6 bases). Germline V lookup: CDR1 SQVTM, CDR2 ANQGSEA. The CDR3 spans 17 residues. The V end was cut by 7 bases, the J end by 3 bases, with 24 bases between. DNA for the CDR3: TGCAGCGCCCTTGGGGGCTGGGGAGAGGAATACACCGGGGAGCTGTTTTTT. Protein sequence: CSALGGWGEEYTGELFF.

In its sample, this clonotype was seen many times. The V call is TRBV12-3 or TRBV12-4, the J call TRBJ1-2; perhaps TRBD1 as D (5 bases). Trimming left V 0 bases short and J 8 bases short, with 13 bases between. The CDR3 length is 14 residues. Here the CDR3 reads CASSLAGPHGGYTF. The CDR3 region has the DNA TGTGCCAGCAGTTTAGCGGGGCCCCACGGAGGCTACACCTTC.

The V call is TRBV7-2, the J call TRBJ2-3; perhaps TRBD2 as D (5 bases). Germline assignment: CDR1 SGHTA and CDR2 FQGNSA. Between the trimmed V and J ends, which lost 2 bases and 3 bases, there was a span of 18 bases. There are 17 residues in the CDR3. The CDR3 here is CASSLFRVSRGTDTQYF. For the CDR3, the DNA is TGTGCCAGCAGCTTATTTCGCGTTTCCCGCGGGACAGATACGCAGTATTTT.

A few counts support this clonotype. The V gene is TRBV5-1, the J gene TRBJ1-5, with 7 bases that match TRBD1. The V gene end was trimmed by 3 bases and the J gene end by 6 bases; junction bases not matched to a gene: 3. Germline V gene lookup returns CDR1 SGHRS and CDR2 YFSETQ. The CDR3 is 13 amino acids. The CDR3 is CASSSRGPQPQHF. Written as DNA, the CDR3 is TGCGCCAGCAGCTCAAGGGGGCCTCAGCCCCAGCATTTT.

This clonotype has at least ten counts. V gene TRBV12-3 or TRBV12-4 combines with J gene TRBJ1-5; no definite D call. V was trimmed by 0 bases and J by 2 bases, leaving 8 bases between them. The CDR3 totals 15 residues. The CDR3, as DNA: TGTGCCAGCAGTTTAGCCCTCCAAGGCAATCAGCCCCAGCATTTT. Translated, it gives CASSLALQGNQPQHF.

This clonotype was seen many times. V is TRBV29-1 and J is TRBJ2-3; D possibly corresponds to TRBD2 (6 bases). V was shortened by 7 bases and J by 0 bases, with 17 bases between the two germline ends. CDR3 length: 15 amino acids. Germline assignment: CDR1 SQVTM and CDR2 ANQGSEA. CDR3 protein: CSGGLAIFSTDTQYF. DNA for the CDR3: TGCAGCGGTGGGCTAGCGATCTTCAGCACAGATACGCAGTATTTT.

Ten or more counts support this clonotype. The chain couples TRBV5-6 to TRBJ2-3; D uncertain. Germline CDR1 and CDR2: SGHDT and YYEEEE. The CDR3 is 15 residues long. V lost 0 bases, J lost 4 bases, and 12 bases lay in between. The CDR3 coding sequence is TGTGCCAGCAGCTTGGTTCTAGTCGGATCAGATACGCAGTATTTT. It encodes CASSLVLVGSDTQYF.

This clonotype was observed a handful of times. V gene TRBV7-9 combines with J gene TRBJ1-6; weak D call: TRBD1 (5 bases). The CDR3 extends over 13 amino acids. CDR1 SEHNR and CDR2 FQNEAQ come from the germline V gene (reference sequence). V lost 3 bases and J 9 bases, leaving 9 bases between the germline ends. The CDR3 region has the DNA TGTGCCAGCAGCTTGGTGGGGGTTTCACCCCTCCACTTT. This encodes CASSLVGVSPLHF.

This clonotype was picked up many times. The chain combines TRBV20-1 with TRBJ2-7, with 9 bases fitting TRBD2. The CDR3 has 16 residues. Germline loops: CDR1 DFQATT, CDR2 SNEGSKA (reference sequence). Trimming at V came to 5 bases and at J to 3 bases, leaving 14 bases not matched to a gene. The CDR3 region has the DNA TGCAGTGCTGTATCGAATTTAGCGGGGGAGCGCTACGAGCAGTACTTC. Translation gives CSAVSNLAGERYEQYF.